The text below deals with one T cell receptor (beta chain). The data were taken from a study of cytomegalovirus exposure and HLA in healthy donors. Germline V gives CDR1 KGHSH, CDR2 LQKENI. The CDR3 covers 14 residues. V was clipped by 3 bases and J by 4 bases, with 12 bases between them. The PCR made use of 60 Vbeta and 13 Jbeta primers. Using immunoSEQ multiplex PCR, the repertoire was profiled, and TCRdb retains in-frame clones only, with some absent. The data show 90,000 or so clones, approximately 81% seen once. Sequenced sample: PBMCs. The chain is built from TRBV18 and TRBJ2-5; D may be TRBD2 (6 bases). The clonotype originates from a woman aged 40 to 50 in good health and CMV-seronegative. The CDR3 here is CASSPRDFIETQYF. The DNA of the CDR3 is TGTGCCAGCTCACCGCGGGACTTTATAGAGACCCAGTACTTC.